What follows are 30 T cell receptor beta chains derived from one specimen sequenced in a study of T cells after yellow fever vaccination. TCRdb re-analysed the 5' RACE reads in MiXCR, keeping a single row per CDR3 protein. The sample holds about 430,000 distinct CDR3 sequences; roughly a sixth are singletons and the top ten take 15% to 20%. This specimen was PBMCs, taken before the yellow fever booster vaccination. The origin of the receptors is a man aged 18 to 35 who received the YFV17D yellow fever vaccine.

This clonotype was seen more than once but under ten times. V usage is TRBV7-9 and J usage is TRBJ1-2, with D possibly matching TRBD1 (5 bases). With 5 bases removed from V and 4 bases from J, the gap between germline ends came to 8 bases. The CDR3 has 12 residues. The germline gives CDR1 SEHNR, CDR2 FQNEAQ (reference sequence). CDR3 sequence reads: CASSKGSYGYTF. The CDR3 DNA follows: TGTGCCAGCAGCAAGGGGAGCTATGGCTACACCTTC.

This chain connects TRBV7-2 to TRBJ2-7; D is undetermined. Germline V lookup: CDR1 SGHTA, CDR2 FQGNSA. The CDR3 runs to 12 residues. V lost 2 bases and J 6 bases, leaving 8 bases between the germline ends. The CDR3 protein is CASSLLLVEQYF. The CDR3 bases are TGTGCCAGCAGCTTATTGTTGGTCGAGCAGTACTTC.

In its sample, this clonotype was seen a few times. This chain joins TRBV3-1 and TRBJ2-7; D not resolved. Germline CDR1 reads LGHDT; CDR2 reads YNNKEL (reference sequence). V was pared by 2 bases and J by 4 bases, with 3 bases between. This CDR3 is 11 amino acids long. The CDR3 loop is CASSQHYEQYF. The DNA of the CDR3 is TGTGCCAGCAGCCAACATTACGAGCAGTACTTC.

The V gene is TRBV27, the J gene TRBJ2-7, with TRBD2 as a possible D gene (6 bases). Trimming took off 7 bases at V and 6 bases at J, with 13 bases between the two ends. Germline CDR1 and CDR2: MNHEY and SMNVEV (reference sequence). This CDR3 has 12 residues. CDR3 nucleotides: TGTGCCAGCACCGGACCCGGGGGCGAGCAGTACGTC. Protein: CASTGPGGEQYV.

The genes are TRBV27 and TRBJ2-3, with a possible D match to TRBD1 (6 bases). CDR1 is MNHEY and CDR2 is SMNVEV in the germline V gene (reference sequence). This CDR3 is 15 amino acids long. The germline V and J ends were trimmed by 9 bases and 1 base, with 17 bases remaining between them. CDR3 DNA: TGTGCCAGTAGAAGGACAGCAACTCGCACAGATACGCAGTATTTT. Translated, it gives CASRRTATRTDTQYF.

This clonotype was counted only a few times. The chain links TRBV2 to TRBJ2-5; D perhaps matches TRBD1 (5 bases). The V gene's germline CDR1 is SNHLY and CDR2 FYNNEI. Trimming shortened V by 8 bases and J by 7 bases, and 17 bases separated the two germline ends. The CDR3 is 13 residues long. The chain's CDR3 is CASGSTESGTQYF. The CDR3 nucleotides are TGTGCCAGCGGATCGACAGAATCGGGGACCCAGTACTTC.

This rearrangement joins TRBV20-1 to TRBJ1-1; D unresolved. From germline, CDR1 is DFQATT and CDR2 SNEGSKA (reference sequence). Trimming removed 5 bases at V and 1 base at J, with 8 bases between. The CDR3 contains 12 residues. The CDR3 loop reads CSAAPGNTEAFF. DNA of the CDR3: TGCAGTGCTGCCCCAGGGAACACTGAAGCTTTCTTT.

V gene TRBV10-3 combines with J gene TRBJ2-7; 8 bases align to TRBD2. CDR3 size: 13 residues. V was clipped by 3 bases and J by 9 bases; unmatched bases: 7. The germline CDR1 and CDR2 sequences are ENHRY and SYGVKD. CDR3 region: CAISEGGGFWQYF. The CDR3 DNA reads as TGTGCCATCAGTGAAGGCGGGGGGTTCTGGCAGTACTTC.

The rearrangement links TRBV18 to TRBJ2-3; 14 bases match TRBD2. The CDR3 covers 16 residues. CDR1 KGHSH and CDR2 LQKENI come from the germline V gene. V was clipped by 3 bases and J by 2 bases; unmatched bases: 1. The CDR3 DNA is TGTGCCAGCTCACCGGGACTAGCGGGAGACACAGATACGCAGTATTTT. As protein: CASSPGLAGDTDTQYF.

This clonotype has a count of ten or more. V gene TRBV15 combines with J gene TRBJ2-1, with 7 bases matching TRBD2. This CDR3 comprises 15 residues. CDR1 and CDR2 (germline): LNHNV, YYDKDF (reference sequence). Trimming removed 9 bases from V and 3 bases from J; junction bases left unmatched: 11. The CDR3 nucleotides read TGTGCCACGAAACTCTTTACGGGAGGCTACAATGAGCAGTTCTTC. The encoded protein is CATKLFTGGYNEQFF.

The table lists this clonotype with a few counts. CDR3 DNA sequence: TGCGCCAGCAGCAAACTAGCGGGGGTATCTAGCGGGGAGCTGTTTTTT. Protein: CASSKLAGVSSGELFF. The rearrangement links TRBV4-3 to TRBJ2-2; 11 bases map to TRBD2. Germline assignment: CDR1 LGHNA and CDR2 YSLEER. This CDR3 region has 16 residues. V dropped 5 bases and J dropped 7; count of bases not matched to a gene: 9.

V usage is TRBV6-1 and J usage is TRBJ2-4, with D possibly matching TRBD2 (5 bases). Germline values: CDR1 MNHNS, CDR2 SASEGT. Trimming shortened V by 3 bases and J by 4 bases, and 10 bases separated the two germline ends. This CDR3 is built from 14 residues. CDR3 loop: CASSDPGTKNIQYF. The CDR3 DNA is TGTGCCAGCAGTGACCCGGGAACGAAAAACATTCAGTACTTC.

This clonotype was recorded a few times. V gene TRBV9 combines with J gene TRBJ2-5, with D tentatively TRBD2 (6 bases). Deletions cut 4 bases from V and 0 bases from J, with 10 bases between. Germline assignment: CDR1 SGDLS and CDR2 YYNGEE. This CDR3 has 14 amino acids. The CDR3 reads CASSFRDYQETQYF. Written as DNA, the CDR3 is TGTGCCAGCAGCTTCCGGGACTACCAAGAGACCCAGTACTTC. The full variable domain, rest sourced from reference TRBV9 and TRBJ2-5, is DSGVTQTPKHLITATGQRVTLRCSPRSGDLSVYWYQQSLDQGLQFLIQYYNGEERAKGNILERFSAQQFPDLHSELNLSSLELGDSALYFCASSFRDYQETQYFGPGTRLLVL.

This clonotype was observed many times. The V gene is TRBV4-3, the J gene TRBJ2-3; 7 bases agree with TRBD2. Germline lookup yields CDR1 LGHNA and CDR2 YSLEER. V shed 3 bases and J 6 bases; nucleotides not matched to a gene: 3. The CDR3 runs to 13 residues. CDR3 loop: CASSQERGDTQYF. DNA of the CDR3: TGCGCCAGCAGCCAGGAGCGGGGTGATACGCAGTATTTT.

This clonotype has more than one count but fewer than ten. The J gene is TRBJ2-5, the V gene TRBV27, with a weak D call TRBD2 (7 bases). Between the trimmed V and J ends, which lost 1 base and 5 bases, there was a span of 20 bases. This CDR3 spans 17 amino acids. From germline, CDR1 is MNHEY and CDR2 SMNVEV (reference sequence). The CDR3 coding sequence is TGTGCCAGCAGTTTATACCCCCCGATAGGGGGGGGGGAGACCCAGTACTTC. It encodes CASSLYPPIGGGETQYF.

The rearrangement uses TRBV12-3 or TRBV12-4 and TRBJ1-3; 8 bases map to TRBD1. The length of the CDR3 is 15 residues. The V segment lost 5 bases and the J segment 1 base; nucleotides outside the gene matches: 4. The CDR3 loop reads CASSPRTGSGNTIYF. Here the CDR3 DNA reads TGTGCCAGCAGTCCTCGGACAGGGTCTGGAAACACCATATATTTT.

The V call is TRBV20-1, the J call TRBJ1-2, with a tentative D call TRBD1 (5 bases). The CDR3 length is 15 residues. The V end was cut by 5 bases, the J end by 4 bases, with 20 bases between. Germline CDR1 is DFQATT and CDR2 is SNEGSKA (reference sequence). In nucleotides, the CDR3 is TGCAGTGCTTCGATTGGGCGTGAAGGGGTCTATGGCTACACCTTC. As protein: CSASIGREGVYGYTF.

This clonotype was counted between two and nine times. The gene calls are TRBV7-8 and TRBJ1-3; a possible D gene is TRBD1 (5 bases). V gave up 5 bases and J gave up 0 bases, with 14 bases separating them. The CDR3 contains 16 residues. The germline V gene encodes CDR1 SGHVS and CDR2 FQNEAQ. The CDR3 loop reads CASSPREVFSGNTIYF. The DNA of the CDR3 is TGTGCCAGCAGCCCCAGGGAAGTATTCTCTGGAAACACCATATATTTT. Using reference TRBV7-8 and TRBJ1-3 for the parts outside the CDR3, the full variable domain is GAGVSQSPRYKVAKRGQDVALRCDPISGHVSLFWYQQALGQGPEFLTYFQNEAQLDKSGLPSDRFFAERPEGSVSTLKIQRTQQEDSAVYLCASSPREVFSGNTIYFGEGSWLTVV.

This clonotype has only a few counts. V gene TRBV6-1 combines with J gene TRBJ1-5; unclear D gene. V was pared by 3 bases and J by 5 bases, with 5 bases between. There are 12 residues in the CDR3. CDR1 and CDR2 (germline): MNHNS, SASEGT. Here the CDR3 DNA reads TGTGCCAGCAGTGACCCCGATCAGCCCCAGCATTTT. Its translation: CASSDPDQPQHF.

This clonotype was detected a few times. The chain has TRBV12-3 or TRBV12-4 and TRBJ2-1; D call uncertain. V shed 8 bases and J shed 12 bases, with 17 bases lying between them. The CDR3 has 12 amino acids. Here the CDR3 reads CASCPSLTAQFF. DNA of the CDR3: TGTGCCAGCTGCCCAAGTCTCACTGCGCAGTTCTTC.

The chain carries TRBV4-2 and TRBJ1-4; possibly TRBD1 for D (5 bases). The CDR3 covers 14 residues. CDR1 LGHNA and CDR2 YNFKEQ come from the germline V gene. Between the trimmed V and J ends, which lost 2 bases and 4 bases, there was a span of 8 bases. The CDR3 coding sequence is TGTGCCAGCAGCCAAAGGGACGGTAATGAAAAACTGTTTTTT. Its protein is CASSQRDGNEKLFF.

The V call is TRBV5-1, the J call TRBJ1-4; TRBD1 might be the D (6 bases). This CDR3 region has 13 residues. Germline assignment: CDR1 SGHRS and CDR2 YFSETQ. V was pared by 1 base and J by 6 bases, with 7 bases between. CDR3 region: CASSLNRDEKLFF. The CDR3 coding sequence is TGCGCCAGCAGCTTGAACAGGGATGAAAAACTGTTTTTT.

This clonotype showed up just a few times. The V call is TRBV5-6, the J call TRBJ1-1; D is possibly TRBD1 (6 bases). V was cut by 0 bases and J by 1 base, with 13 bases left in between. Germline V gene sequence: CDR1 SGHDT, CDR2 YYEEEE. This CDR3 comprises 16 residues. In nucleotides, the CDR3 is TGTGCCAGCAGCTTGGGGTACAGGGCCAGGAACACTGAAGCTTTCTTT. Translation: CASSLGYRARNTEAFF.

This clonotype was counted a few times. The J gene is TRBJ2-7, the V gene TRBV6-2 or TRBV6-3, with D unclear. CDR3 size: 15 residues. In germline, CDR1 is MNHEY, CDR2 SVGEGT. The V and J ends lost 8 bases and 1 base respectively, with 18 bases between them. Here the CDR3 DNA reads TGTGCCAGCTCCCCGGGCAGCCTTGGATCCTACGAGCAGTACGTC. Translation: CASSPGSLGSYEQYV.

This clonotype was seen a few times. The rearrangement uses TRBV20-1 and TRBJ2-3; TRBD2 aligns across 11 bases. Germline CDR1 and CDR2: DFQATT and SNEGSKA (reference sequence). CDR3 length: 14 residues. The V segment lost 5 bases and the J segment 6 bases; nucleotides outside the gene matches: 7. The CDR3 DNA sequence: TGCAGTGCTGGAGCCGGGACTAGCGGTGATACGCAGTATTTT. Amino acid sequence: CSAGAGTSGDTQYF.

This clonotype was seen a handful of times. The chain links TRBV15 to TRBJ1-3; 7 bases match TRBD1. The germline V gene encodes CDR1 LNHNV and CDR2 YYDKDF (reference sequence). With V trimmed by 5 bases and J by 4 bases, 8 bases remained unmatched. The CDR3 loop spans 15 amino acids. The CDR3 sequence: CATSGNAGQGNTIYF. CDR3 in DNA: TGTGCCACCAGCGGAAACGCGGGACAGGGAAACACCATATATTTT. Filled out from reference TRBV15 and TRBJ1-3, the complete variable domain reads DAMVIQNPRYQVTQFGKPVTLSCSQTLNHNVMYWYQQKSSQAPKLLFHYYDKDFNNEADTPDNFQSRRPNTSFCFLDIRSPGLGDTAMYLCATSGNAGQGNTIYFGEGSWLTVV.

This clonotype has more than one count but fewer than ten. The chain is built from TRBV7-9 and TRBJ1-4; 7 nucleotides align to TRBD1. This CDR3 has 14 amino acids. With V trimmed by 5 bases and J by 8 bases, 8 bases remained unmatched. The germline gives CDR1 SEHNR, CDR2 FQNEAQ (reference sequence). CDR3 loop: CASSPGQDMEKLFF. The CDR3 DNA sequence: TGTGCCAGCAGCCCCGGACAGGATATGGAAAAACTGTTTTTT.

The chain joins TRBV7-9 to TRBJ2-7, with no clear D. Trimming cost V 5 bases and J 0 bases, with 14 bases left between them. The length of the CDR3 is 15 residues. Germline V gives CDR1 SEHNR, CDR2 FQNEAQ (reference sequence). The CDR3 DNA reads TGTGCCAGCAGCCGGACCCGAAGCGACTCCTACGAGCAGTACGTC. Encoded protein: CASSRTRSDSYEQYV.

In nucleotides, the CDR3 is TGTGCCAGCAGTTACGCCAGGAGAAACATTCAGTACTTC. Encoded protein: CASSYARRNIQYF. V usage is TRBV6-5 and J usage is TRBJ2-4; the D is unclear. CDR1 is MNHEY and CDR2 is SVGAGI in the germline V gene. V was shortened by 2 bases and J by 6 bases, with 8 bases between the two germline ends. CDR3 length equals 13 residues.

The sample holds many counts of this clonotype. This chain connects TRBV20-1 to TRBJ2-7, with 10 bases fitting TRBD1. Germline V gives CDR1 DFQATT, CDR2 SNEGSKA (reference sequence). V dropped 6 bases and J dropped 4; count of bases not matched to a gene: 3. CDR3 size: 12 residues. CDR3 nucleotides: TGCAGTGCCAGGGACAGGGGTTACGAGCAGTACTTC. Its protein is CSARDRGYEQYF.